This entry lists 21 T cell receptor beta chains sequenced from one sample in a study of blood T cell repertoires in COVID-19. Using immunoSEQ multiplex PCR, the repertoire was profiled, and TCRdb retains in-frame clones only, with some absent. Of 95,000 to 150,000 clones in the sample, about 85% were seen once. Input material: peripheral blood. These receptors originate from a woman of 80 years or more with acute or convalescent COVID-19.

The gene calls are TRBV29-1 and TRBJ2-7, with D tentatively TRBD1 (5 bases). The V gene's germline CDR1 is SQVTM and CDR2 ANQGSEA. This CDR3 comprises 14 residues. Trimming cost V 4 bases and J 4 bases, with 17 bases left between them. The CDR3 spells CSVVSTRTTYEQYF. CDR3 bases: TGCAGCGTTGTTTCGACACGGACAACTTACGAGCAGTACTTC.

This clone was counted once. This sequence joins TRBV27 and TRBJ1-3, with 9 bases that match TRBD1. Per the germline V gene, CDR1 is MNHEY and CDR2 is SMNVEV (reference sequence). This CDR3 spans 15 amino acids. The junction had 0 bases not matched to a gene; V was cut back by 3 bases and J by 0 bases. The DNA of the CDR3 is TGTGCCAGCAGTTTGGGACAGGGCTCTGGAAACACCATATATTTT. This gives the protein CASSLGQGSGNTIYF.

This chain joins TRBV11-2 and TRBJ1-2; no clear D gene. There are 15 residues in the CDR3. V was shortened by 1 base and J by 5 bases, with 14 bases between the two germline ends. Germline V gene data show CDR1 as SGHAT and CDR2 as FQNNGV. The CDR3 is CASSLGSVPFYGYTF. The CDR3 nucleotides read TGTGCCAGCAGCTTAGGCTCAGTTCCTTTTTATGGCTACACCTTC. Looking up the rest from reference TRBV11-2 and TRBJ1-2 gives the full variable domain: EAGVAQSPRYKIIEKRQSVAFWCNPISGHATLYWYQQILGQGPKLLIQFQNNGVVDDSQLPKDRFSAERLKGVDSTLKIQPAKLEDSAVYLCASSLGSVPFYGYTFGSGTRLTVV.

The rearrangement uses TRBV19 and TRBJ2-2, with 8 nucleotides matching TRBD1. The trim removed 1 base at V and 3 bases at J, leaving 7 bases unmatched. Germline lookup yields CDR1 LNHDA and CDR2 SQIVND (reference sequence). The CDR3 consists of 17 residues. The DNA of the CDR3 is TGTGCCAGTAGTATAGGGTCCGGGACAGGCGACACCGGGGAGCTGTTTTTT. This codes for CASSIGSGTGDTGELFF.

The CDR3 region is CASSPPGLERYEQYF. CDR3 coding DNA: TGTGCCAGCAGTCCCCCGGGACTAGAGCGATACGAGCAGTACTTC. The V call is TRBV6-5, the J call TRBJ2-7; 8 bases map to TRBD2. From germline, CDR1 is MNHEY and CDR2 SVGAGI. With 5 bases clipped from V and 4 bases from J, the junction kept 10 bases outside the gene matches. The CDR3 spans 15 residues.

The chain recombines TRBV5-1 with TRBJ2-5, with 8 bases identical to TRBD1. The germline gives CDR1 SGHRS, CDR2 YFSETQ. The CDR3 totals 15 residues. Losses at the gene ends were 4 bases for V and 1 base for J; bases not matched to a gene: 6. DNA of the CDR3: TGCGCCAGCAGCCCGGGACAGGTCCCCCAAGAGACCCAGTACTTC. This gives the protein CASSPGQVPQETQYF.

J is TRBJ2-1 and V is TRBV10-3, with 9 nucleotides matching TRBD2. This CDR3 has 16 residues. Per the germline V gene, CDR1 is ENHRY and CDR2 is SYGVKD. V gave up 11 bases and J gave up 2 bases; unmatched junction bases: 13. CDR3 DNA: TGTGCCTCCTCGGGGAGCGGGGGGTATACCTACAATGAGCAGTTCTTC. Its protein is CASSGSGGYTYNEQFF.

This rearrangement joins TRBV5-4 to TRBJ1-2; tentative D call: TRBD1 (5 bases). The V gene's germline CDR1 is SGHNT and CDR2 YYREEE (reference sequence). Trimming removed 3 bases from V and 2 bases from J, with 14 bases in between. The CDR3 runs to 15 residues. As DNA, the CDR3 is TGTGCCAGCAGCTCAGGAGTGACAGCCAACTATGGCTACACCTTC. Its translation is CASSSGVTANYGYTF.

This chain joins TRBV5-1 and TRBJ2-5; D is ambiguous. V was pared by 4 bases and J by 5 bases, with 12 bases between. This CDR3 spans 13 amino acids. CDR1 and CDR2 from the germline V gene are SGHRS and YFSETQ. CDR3: CASSQPGRETQYF. The CDR3 DNA sequence: TGCGCCAGCAGCCAGCCTGGCAGGGAGACCCAGTACTTC.

This clone was seen once. The rearrangement links TRBV18 to TRBJ1-5, with 8 bases matching TRBD1. Germline loops: CDR1 KGHSH, CDR2 LQKENI. The junction had 5 bases not matched to a gene; V was cut back by 2 bases and J by 5 bases. This CDR3 is 15 amino acids long. CDR3 protein: CASSPDRGQDQPQHF. The CDR3 DNA reads TGTGCCAGCTCACCAGACAGGGGCCAGGATCAGCCCCAGCATTTT.

The rearrangement joins TRBV6-5 to TRBJ1-2; TRBD1 matches 7 bases. The CDR3 extends over 15 amino acids. The J segment lost 4 bases and the V segment lost 6 bases, leaving 11 bases of the junction unmatched. Germline assignment: CDR1 MNHEY and CDR2 SVGAGI. The CDR3 here is CASSLQGGSSYGYTF. The CDR3 DNA follows: TGTGCCAGCAGCCTCCAGGGGGGAAGTAGCTATGGCTACACCTTC.

This clone was observed a single time. The chain uses TRBV15 and TRBJ2-7; a weak D match, TRBD2 (6 bases). The germline gives CDR1 LNHNV, CDR2 YYDKDF (reference sequence). This CDR3 has 12 residues. V was trimmed by 8 bases and J by 2 bases, leaving 10 bases between them. As DNA, the CDR3 is TGTGCCACCGGGGGAGGAGCCTACGAGCAGTACTTC. Translated: CATGGGAYEQYF.

V and J are TRBV20-1 and TRBJ1-1, with D perhaps TRBD1 (5 bases). Germline lookup yields CDR1 DFQATT and CDR2 SNEGSKA (reference sequence). With 4 bases removed from V and 11 bases from J, the gap between germline ends came to 14 bases. The CDR3 is 11 residues long. In DNA, the CDR3 is TGCAGTGCTACCGCGGGGGTGGGGGCTTTCTTT. Amino acid sequence: CSATAGVGAFF.

This clone appeared a single time. V usage is TRBV19 and J usage is TRBJ1-1, with a weak D call TRBD1 (5 bases). V was shortened by 4 bases and J by 4 bases, with 13 bases between the two germline ends. Germline loops: CDR1 LNHDA, CDR2 SQIVND (reference sequence). This CDR3 has 14 amino acids. The CDR3 is CASSTFGGSTEAFF. The CDR3 region has the DNA TGTGCCAGTAGTACGTTCGGGGGGAGCACTGAAGCTTTCTTT.

This chain uses TRBV5-8 with TRBJ2-5, with D possibly matching TRBD1 (5 bases). CDR1 SGHTS and CDR2 YDEGEE come from the germline V gene. This CDR3 has 15 residues. V was clipped by 5 bases and J by 5 bases, with 19 bases between them. CDR3 nucleotides: TGTGCCAGCAGTCCCCGTACCCAGGGTATGGAGACCCAGTACTTC. Translating gives CASSPRTQGMETQYF.

The chain carries TRBV2 and TRBJ2-3; 9 bases line up with TRBD2. V lost 11 bases to trimming and J lost 4 bases; unmatched junction nucleotides: 10. The germline V gene encodes CDR1 SNHLY and CDR2 FYNNEI. The CDR3 contains 14 residues. CDR3 residues: CAGSPSGAPDTQYF. CDR3 coding DNA: TGTGCCGGCTCACCTAGCGGGGCACCAGATACGCAGTATTTT.

This clone was detected only once. CDR3 protein: CASSLAAGLSSGANVLTF. The CDR3 DNA sequence: TGTGCCAGCAGCTTGGCGGCGGGGTTAAGCTCTGGGGCCAACGTCCTGACTTTC. This chain joins TRBV5-4 and TRBJ2-6; a weak D match, TRBD2 (6 bases). Trimming pared 0 bases from V and 0 bases from J, leaving 13 bases between. In germline, CDR1 is SGHNT, CDR2 YYREEE (reference sequence). The CDR3 is 18 amino acids.

This clone was recorded only once. This chain uses TRBV6-5 with TRBJ2-7; D possibly corresponds to TRBD1 (5 bases). There are 13 residues in the CDR3. Germline V CDR1 and CDR2: MNHEY, SVGAGI. The V end was cut by 6 bases, the J end by 4 bases, with 13 bases between. CDR3 DNA: TGTGCCAGCAGGGTGTGGCAGGGATACGAGCAGTACTTC. Amino acids: CASRVWQGYEQYF.

CDR3 loop: CASKAGGSNSGNTIYF. Here the CDR3 DNA reads TGTGCCAGCAAAGCAGGGGGCTCAAACTCTGGAAACACCATATATTTT. The chain employs TRBV28 and TRBJ1-3; TRBD1 agrees at 8 bases. Germline V gene lookup returns CDR1 MDHEN and CDR2 SYDVKM. Losses at the gene ends were 7 bases for V and 0 bases for J; bases not matched to a gene: 8. The CDR3 runs to 16 residues.

The chain joins TRBV2 to TRBJ1-1; weak D call: TRBD1 (5 bases). Germline V lookup: CDR1 SNHLY, CDR2 FYNNEI. The CDR3 covers 13 residues. Trimming removed 8 bases from V and 1 base from J, with 11 bases in between. The CDR3 bases are TGTGCCAGCTTGACAGACCGGAACACTGAAGCTTTCTTT. Translated: CASLTDRNTEAFF.

The chain recombines TRBV3-1 (or the pseudogene TRBV3-2) with TRBJ1-2, with D uncertain. V was cut by 2 bases and J by 4 bases, with 11 bases left in between. CDR1 and CDR2 from the germline V gene are LGHDT and YNNKEL (reference sequence). This CDR3 is 14 amino acids long. The CDR3 loop reads CASSQFGEFYGYTF. As DNA, the CDR3 is TGTGCCAGCAGCCAATTCGGGGAATTCTATGGCTACACCTTC.